The next 25 T cell receptor beta chains were all read from a single sample in a study of shared clonotypes between healthy human individuals. Naive CD8 isolation took CD45RO-negative cells positively selected for CCR7 and excluded terminally differentiated effector memory CD45RA+ cells. Sequencing used immunoSEQ multiplex PCR; TCRdb keeps in-frame clones, though not all of them. The data hold about 2 million clones, with roughly 94% observed a single time. The sequenced sample was naive CD8+ T cells sorted from blood. The receptors originated from a young man in good health.

The chain is built from TRBV19 and TRBJ2-7; D may be TRBD1 (5 bases). The length of the CDR3 is 12 residues. The ends were cut back, 5 bases at V and 5 bases at J, with 10 bases in the middle. Looked up from germline, CDR1 is LNHDA and CDR2 is SQIVND (reference sequence). CDR3 nucleotides: TGTGCCAGTAGTCATCAGGGCCACGAGCAGTACTTC. It is translated as CASSHQGHEQYF.

This clone was seen a single time. The chain uses TRBV7-9 and TRBJ2-7, with 7 bases identical to TRBD2. Germline CDR1 SEHNR, CDR2 FQNEAQ (reference sequence). V lost 4 bases and J lost 2; bases outside the gene matches: 8. This CDR3 is 15 amino acids long. CDR3 nucleotides: TGTGCCAGCAGCTCTAGCGGAAAGCCACCCTACGAGCAGTACTTC. Translated: CASSSSGKPPYEQYF.

This sequence joins TRBV7-9 and TRBJ1-5; 9 bases are shared with TRBD1. There are 16 residues in the CDR3. CDR1 and CDR2 from the germline V gene are SEHNR and FQNEAQ (reference sequence). With 7 bases clipped from V and 1 base from J, the junction kept 8 bases outside the gene matches. The CDR3 loop is CASNSGTGFSNQPQHF. The CDR3 DNA follows: TGTGCCAGCAACTCCGGGACAGGGTTCAGCAATCAGCCCCAGCATTTT.

With respect to this clone: Possible read error: a much larger clone is one base away. The rearrangement uses TRBV13 and TRBJ2-2; D is undetermined. V lost 2 bases to trimming and J lost 7 bases, with 2 bases between them. CDR3 length equals 11 residues. Germline CDR1 PRHDT, CDR2 FYEKMQ (reference sequence). The CDR3 reads CASSLSGELFF. In nucleotides, the CDR3 is TGTGCCAGCAGCTTAAGCGGGGAGCTGTTTTTT.

CDR3 region: CASSPRVGETQYF. The CDR3 nucleotides read TGTGCCAGCAGCCCACGAGTGGGGGAGACCCAGTACTTC. The rearrangement joins TRBV13 to TRBJ2-5; D remains ambiguous. The V and J ends lost 5 bases and 5 bases respectively, with 12 bases between them. The CDR3 contains 13 residues. Germline loops: CDR1 PRHDT, CDR2 FYEKMQ (reference sequence). The full variable domain, its missing parts supplied by reference TRBV13 and TRBJ2-5, is AAGVIQSPRHLIKEKRETATLKCYPIPRHDTVYWYQQGPGQDPQFLISFYEKMQSDKGSIPDRFSAQQFSDYHSELNMSSLELGDSALYFCASSPRVGETQYFGPGTRLLVL.

The CDR3 region is CASGPSDTGYGYTF. The CDR3 nucleotides are TGTGCTAGTGGTCCCTCGGACACGGGCTATGGCTACACCTTC. This chain uses TRBV12-5 with TRBJ1-2; TRBD1 might be the D (5 bases). This CDR3 has 14 amino acids. Germline values: CDR1 LGHNT, CDR2 FRNRAP. Trimming pared 5 bases from V and 4 bases from J, leaving 14 bases between.

This chain uses TRBV7-9 with TRBJ1-4, with 7 bases matching TRBD1. V shed 5 bases and J 6 bases; nucleotides not matched to a gene: 6. CDR3 length: 14 residues. Germline CDR1 and CDR2: SEHNR and FQNEAQ (reference sequence). CDR3 amino acids: CASSQGGIDEKLFF. The CDR3 DNA is TGTGCCAGCAGCCAGGGGGGTATCGATGAAAAACTGTTTTTT.

DNA of the CDR3: TGTGCCAGCAGTCGACCAAGCGGGAGGCTCTACGAGCAGTACTTC. Residues: CASSRPSGRLYEQYF. The chain uses TRBV27 and TRBJ2-7; 9 bases align to TRBD2. This CDR3 has 15 amino acids. CDR1 is MNHEY and CDR2 is SMNVEV in the germline V gene (reference sequence). The V and J ends lost 5 bases and 3 bases, in that order; junction bases with no gene match: 8.

This clone was seen once. This chain connects TRBV7-8 to TRBJ2-1; D perhaps matches TRBD2 (6 bases). Looked up from germline, CDR1 is SGHVS and CDR2 is FQNEAQ. V lost 3 bases, J lost 2 bases, and 14 bases lay in between. This CDR3 is 16 amino acids long. The chain's CDR3 is CASSFTASVPYNEQFF. The CDR3 bases are TGTGCCAGCAGCTTCACCGCTAGCGTACCCTACAATGAGCAGTTCTTC.

The rearrangement joins TRBV4-1 to TRBJ2-7; 8 bases match TRBD1. Germline V lookup: CDR1 MGHRA, CDR2 YSYEKL. This CDR3 is 16 amino acids long. J gave up 0 bases and V 1 base, and 5 bases lay outside the gene matches. The DNA for the CDR3 is TGCGCCAGCAGCCAAGGGGGACAGGCAAACTCCTACGAGCAGTACTTC. Protein: CASSQGGQANSYEQYF.

The chain employs TRBV2 and TRBJ2-5; tentative D call: TRBD2 (6 bases). Germline-derived CDR1 and CDR2 are SNHLY and FYNNEI. The CDR3 spans 15 residues. The ends were cut back, 2 bases at V and 4 bases at J, with 14 bases in the middle. The CDR3 here is CASSEIRGLGETQYF. The CDR3 region has the DNA TGTGCCAGCAGTGAAATAAGGGGACTGGGAGAGACCCAGTACTTC.

The chain combines TRBV4-1 with TRBJ2-2; D uncertain. Trimming left V 4 bases short and J 2 bases short, with 11 bases between. Germline assignment: CDR1 MGHRA and CDR2 YSYEKL. The CDR3 totals 15 residues. CDR3 loop: CASSPLGLNTGELFF. CDR3 in DNA: TGCGCCAGCAGCCCCCTTGGGCTAAACACCGGGGAGCTGTTTTTT.

For this clone: Other nucleotide sequences in the sample specify the same CDR3. V usage is TRBV2 and J usage is TRBJ1-1, with 9 bases aligning to TRBD1. The ends lost 6 bases at V and 2 bases at J; junction bases unmatched: 1. The germline V gene encodes CDR1 SNHLY and CDR2 FYNNEI. CDR3 length equals 13 residues. In nucleotides, the CDR3 is TGTGCCAGCAGGGACAGGGGAAACACTGAAGCTTTCTTT. It translates to CASRDRGNTEAFF.

This clone has only one observation. The chain carries TRBV4-3 and TRBJ1-2; D may be TRBD1 (5 bases). Germline V gene sequence: CDR1 LGHNA, CDR2 YSLEER. V was trimmed by 1 base and J by 7 bases, leaving 19 bases between them. This CDR3 has 16 residues. The CDR3 is CASSQGAAGGTIGYTF. Here the CDR3 DNA reads TGCGCCAGCAGCCAAGGAGCGGCGGGGGGAACCATTGGCTACACCTTC.

This clone was seen a single time. This chain connects TRBV27 to TRBJ2-7, with TRBD1 matching over 9 bases. Germline CDR1 MNHEY, CDR2 SMNVEV (reference sequence). This CDR3 contains 15 residues. J gave up 3 bases and V 7 bases, and 10 bases lay outside the gene matches. This chain's CDR3 is CASNPETGGDYEQYF. The CDR3 coding sequence is TGTGCCAGCAATCCCGAGACAGGGGGAGACTACGAGCAGTACTTC.

The CDR3 DNA follows: TGTGCCAGCAGTTTCAGAGGGGAGAGTGGCTACACCTTC. Its protein is CASSFRGESGYTF. The chain recombines TRBV28 with TRBJ1-2; D may be TRBD1 (5 bases). The length of the CDR3 is 13 residues. V lost 3 bases and J lost 7, with 12 bases in between. The germline V gene encodes CDR1 MDHEN and CDR2 SYDVKM.

About this clone: Other DNA sequences within the sample encode an identical CDR3. The V call is TRBV6-5, the J call TRBJ1-1; D ambiguous. CDR3 length: 12 amino acids. The V gene lost 2 bases and the J gene lost 8 bases, with 9 bases spanning the gap. The germline V gene encodes CDR1 MNHEY and CDR2 SVGAGI. CDR3 DNA sequence: TGTGCCAGCAGTTACGGAGAGGGAGAAGCTTTCTTT. Its protein is CASSYGEGEAFF.

The chain combines TRBV5-1 with TRBJ2-1, with a weak D call TRBD1 (5 bases). The CDR3 is 13 residues long. The V gene's germline CDR1 is SGHRS and CDR2 YFSETQ. V lost 10 bases and J 3 bases, leaving 14 bases between the germline ends. The CDR3 loop is CASTGANYNEQFF. CDR3 sequence (DNA): TGCGCCTCCACTGGGGCGAACTACAATGAGCAGTTCTTC.

J is TRBJ2-3 and V is TRBV4-3, with D perhaps assigned TRBD1 or TRBD2 (5 bases each). Germline V gene lookup returns CDR1 LGHNA and CDR2 YSLEER. The V end was cut by 4 bases, the J end by 5 bases, with 10 bases between. The CDR3 length is 13 residues. CDR3 sequence (DNA): TGCGCCAGCAGCCCACTGAGGGGAGATACGCAGTATTTT. Protein sequence: CASSPLRGDTQYF.

The chain uses TRBV5-4 and TRBJ2-2; tentatively, D is TRBD1 (6 bases). The CDR3 is made up of 12 amino acids. The germline CDR1 and CDR2 sequences are SGHNT and YYREEE (reference sequence). Trimming left V 5 bases short and J 7 bases short, with 9 bases between. CDR3 sequence (DNA): TGTGCCAGCAGACAGGGAAGCGGGGAGCTGTTTTTT. Its translation is CASRQGSGELFF.

The chain is built from TRBV4-3 and TRBJ1-1; D remains unclear. With 4 bases removed from V and 4 bases from J, the gap between germline ends came to 16 bases. The CDR3 sequence is 15 residues long. The V gene's germline CDR1 is LGHNA and CDR2 YSLEER. The CDR3 is CASSRLLGEGTEAFF. CDR3 bases: TGCGCCAGCAGCCGTTTGCTTGGAGAGGGCACTGAAGCTTTCTTT.

The V and J genes are TRBV2 and TRBJ2-7, with 13 bases identical to TRBD2. With V trimmed by 3 bases and J by 7 bases, 6 bases remained unmatched. Germline CDR1 reads SNHLY; CDR2 reads FYNNEI. The CDR3 covers 15 residues. CDR3 region: CASSDGLAGVREQYF. CDR3 coding DNA: TGTGCCAGCAGTGATGGACTAGCGGGAGTGAGGGAGCAGTACTTC.

J is TRBJ2-7 and V is TRBV13; no definite D call. The germline V and J ends were trimmed by 0 bases and 2 bases, with 8 bases remaining between them. Per germline, CDR1 PRHDT and CDR2 FYEKMQ (reference sequence). The CDR3 has 14 amino acids. The CDR3 spells CASSLGGRPYEQYF. In nucleotides, the CDR3 is TGTGCCAGCAGCTTAGGCGGGCGGCCCTACGAGCAGTACTTC.

V gene TRBV7-8 combines with J gene TRBJ2-5; 14 bases line up with TRBD2. The CDR3 loop spans 18 amino acids. V lost 5 bases, J lost 5 bases, and 13 bases stayed unmatched. Looked up from germline, CDR1 is SGHVS and CDR2 is FQNEAQ. The CDR3 nucleotides read TGTGCCAGCAGCCAGGGGACTAGCGGGAGTTTGGGCCGGGAGACCCAGTACTTC. It specifies CASSQGTSGSLGRETQYF. The full variable domain, in which reference TRBV7-8 and TRBJ2-5 provide the parts outside the CDR3, is GAGVSQSPRYKVAKRGQDVALRCDPISGHVSLFWYQQALGQGPEFLTYFQNEAQLDKSGLPSDRFFAERPEGSVSTLKIQRTQQEDSAVYLCASSQGTSGSLGRETQYFGPGTRLLVL.

The gene calls are TRBV7-2 and TRBJ2-1; TRBD1 aligns across 12 bases. J was trimmed by 0 bases and V by 3 bases; bases with no gene match: 3. Germline loops: CDR1 SGHTA, CDR2 FQGNSA. The CDR3 spans 17 residues. The CDR3 nucleotides read TGTGCCAGCAGCTTGGGACAGGGGGCCCCCTCCTACAATGAGCAGTTCTTC. This sequence encodes CASSLGQGAPSYNEQFF.